Below, 25 T cell receptor beta chains from the same sample are listed, as sequenced in a study of cytomegalovirus exposure and HLA in healthy donors. PCR involved 60 Vbeta and 13 Jbeta primers. Profiled with immunoSEQ multiplex PCR; TCRdb holds only in-frame clones, not every one. Recorded for this sample: approximately 47,000 clones. Sequencing input: PBMCs. These receptors originate from a male donor in good health and CMV-seronegative.

V usage is TRBV19 and J usage is TRBJ2-5, with 8 bases lining up with TRBD1. Germline V CDR1 and CDR2: LNHDA, SQIVND (reference sequence). This CDR3 region has 15 residues. V gave up 4 bases and J gave up 1 base; unmatched junction bases: 5. The CDR3, as DNA: TGTGCCAGTAGTAGTATAGGGACAGGCCAAGAGACCCAGTACTTC. Translation gives CASSSIGTGQETQYF.

The rearrangement links TRBV6-5 to TRBJ1-2; 8 bases map to TRBD1. CDR3 size: 14 residues. After removal of 2 bases from V and 4 bases from J, the junction contained 3 bases not matched to a gene. The germline V gene has CDR1 MNHEY and CDR2 SVGAGI. CDR3 amino acids: CASSYQGATYGYTF. The DNA of the CDR3 is TGTGCCAGCAGTTACCAGGGGGCGACCTATGGCTACACCTTC.

The chain employs TRBV6-1 and TRBJ2-7, with 12 bases identical to TRBD1. CDR3 length: 15 residues. V was pared by 2 bases and J by 7 bases, with 6 bases of the junction left unmatched. From germline, CDR1 is MNHNS and CDR2 SASEGT. CDR3 sequence (DNA): TGTGCCAGCAGTGAAATCGGGACAGGGGGCTGGGAGCAGTACTTC. It translates to CASSEIGTGGWEQYF.

The rearrangement joins TRBV6-1 to TRBJ2-7, with TRBD2 matching 8 bases. J was trimmed by 2 bases and V by 3 bases; bases with no gene match: 3. The CDR3 is 14 residues long. CDR1 and CDR2 from the germline V gene are MNHNS and SASEGT. The CDR3 DNA reads TGTGCCAGCAGTGACGGGGGGGTGGCCTACGAGCAGTACTTC. It translates to CASSDGGVAYEQYF.

The V call is TRBV6-5, the J call TRBJ1-5; 8 nucleotides align to TRBD1. V dropped 7 bases and J dropped 3; count of bases not matched to a gene: 8. The CDR3 has 15 amino acids. Germline CDR1 MNHEY, CDR2 SVGAGI. CDR3 DNA: TGTGCCAGCAAGGGGACAGGTTGGTCCAATCAGCCCCAGCATTTT. Protein sequence: CASKGTGWSNQPQHF.

J is TRBJ1-1 and V is TRBV29-1; D perhaps matches TRBD1 (5 bases). The germline CDR1 and CDR2 sequences are SQVTM and ANQGSEA. This CDR3 has 12 residues. V was clipped by 2 bases and J by 1 base, with 5 bases between them. The CDR3 DNA follows: TGCAGCGTTGAAACAGGGAACACTGAAGCTTTCTTT. Residues: CSVETGNTEAFF.

The V gene is TRBV18, the J gene TRBJ1-3; D might be TRBD1 (6 bases). The CDR3 contains 15 residues. The germline CDR1 and CDR2 sequences are KGHSH and LQKENI. Trimming cost V 4 bases and J 9 bases, with 19 bases left between them. The CDR3: CASSLRAGQGRTIYF. CDR3 sequence (DNA): TGTGCCAGCTCACTCAGGGCCGGGCAGGGGCGCACCATATATTTT.

The chain combines TRBV29-1 with TRBJ1-3; 8 nucleotides agree with TRBD1. This CDR3 region has 13 residues. The germline CDR1 and CDR2 sequences are SQVTM and ANQGSEA. V shed 7 bases and J 5 bases; nucleotides not matched to a gene: 7. The chain's CDR3 is CSASQGARNTIYF. Here the CDR3 DNA reads TGCAGCGCCTCGCAGGGGGCCAGAAACACCATATATTTT. The whole variable domain, remainder taken from reference TRBV29-1 and TRBJ1-3, is SAVISQKPSRDICQRGTSLTIQCQVDSQVTMMFWYRQQPGQSLTLIATANQGSEATYESGFVIDKFPISRPNLTFSTLTVSNMSPEDSSIYLCSASQGARNTIYFGEGSWLTVV.

The V and J genes are TRBV4-3 and TRBJ2-7; TRBD1 agrees at 8 bases. V dropped 0 bases and J dropped 2; count of bases not matched to a gene: 6. Germline-derived CDR1 and CDR2 are LGHNA and YSLEER. The CDR3 runs to 16 residues. The CDR3 reads CASSQDAGQETYEQYF. The CDR3 region has the DNA TGCGCCAGCAGCCAAGATGCGGGACAGGAAACCTACGAGCAGTACTTC.

The chain employs TRBV19 and TRBJ2-5; D remains unclear. The CDR3 spans 11 residues. V was trimmed by 8 bases and J by 5 bases, leaving 9 bases between them. The germline V gene encodes CDR1 LNHDA and CDR2 SQIVND (reference sequence). CDR3 nucleotide sequence: TGTGCCAGTCGACTTGGGGAGACCCAGTACTTC. Protein sequence: CASRLGETQYF. Filled out from reference TRBV19 and TRBJ2-5, the complete variable domain reads DGGITQSPKYLFRKEGQNVTLSCEQNLNHDAMYWYRQDPGQGLRLIYYSQIVNDFQKGDIAEGYSVSREKKESFPLTVTSAQKNPTAFYLCASRLGETQYFGPGTRLLVL.

This chain links TRBV19 with TRBJ1-5; D may be TRBD1 (6 bases). Germline CDR1 and CDR2: LNHDA and SQIVND (reference sequence). V lost 0 bases to trimming and J lost 2 bases, with 8 bases between them. The CDR3 consists of 15 residues. The CDR3 coding sequence is TGTGCCAGTAGTATAGACAGGGGTGGCAATCAGCCCCAGCATTTT. It codes for CASSIDRGGNQPQHF.

CDR3 loop: CASSLLAGPNEKLFF. The CDR3 coding sequence is TGTGCCAGCAGCCTCCTCGCGGGTCCTAATGAAAAACTGTTTTTT. The rearrangement links TRBV7-9 to TRBJ1-4, with D unresolved. Between the trimmed V and J ends, which lost 5 bases and 3 bases, there was a span of 13 bases. CDR1 is SEHNR and CDR2 is FQNEAQ in the germline V gene (reference sequence). This CDR3 is built from 15 residues.

The gene calls are TRBV10-2 and TRBJ1-1, with D possibly being TRBD1 (5 bases). The CDR3 loop spans 14 amino acids. V lost 0 bases, J lost 11 bases, and 16 bases lay in between. Germline-derived CDR1 and CDR2 are WSHSY and SAAADI. CDR3 region: CASSESGGPVGAFF. CDR3 in DNA: TGCGCCAGCAGTGAGTCGGGGGGACCCGTAGGGGCTTTCTTT.

Written as DNA, the CDR3 is TGCGCCAGCAGTCAGGGACTAGTCCAGGCAGATACGCAGTATTTT. This translates into CASSQGLVQADTQYF. The rearrangement joins TRBV4-3 to TRBJ2-3, with 8 bases identical to TRBD2. Germline trimming cut 6 bases from V and 4 bases from J; bases unmatched to any gene: 9. The CDR3 consists of 15 residues. The germline gives CDR1 LGHNA, CDR2 YSLEER.

The chain is built from TRBV4-3 and TRBJ1-1; D is perhaps TRBD1 (5 bases). The CDR3 consists of 13 residues. Trimming took 4 bases from V and 1 from J, leaving 7 bases between them. Looked up from germline, CDR1 is LGHNA and CDR2 is YSLEER. The CDR3 coding sequence is TGCGCCAGCAGCCGAGACAGGAACACTGAAGCTTTCTTT. Translation gives CASSRDRNTEAFF.

Comment on this clone: The same CDR3 is also encoded by other DNA sequences in this sample. The J gene is TRBJ2-3, the V gene TRBV6-4; perhaps TRBD2 as D (6 bases). CDR3 length equals 14 residues. V was trimmed by 2 bases and J by 1 base, leaving 7 bases between them. Germline CDR1 MRHNA, CDR2 SNTAGT. The CDR3 reads CASSDGGGTDTQYF. The CDR3 DNA reads TGTGCCAGCAGTGACGGCGGGGGCACAGATACGCAGTATTTT.

The chain combines TRBV5-1 with TRBJ1-2; D perhaps matches TRBD1 (5 bases). This CDR3 region has 15 residues. V lost 0 bases and J 2 bases, leaving 11 bases between the germline ends. The germline V gene encodes CDR1 SGHRS and CDR2 YFSETQ. The CDR3 bases are TGCGCCAGCAGCTTGGGGGGCGAATCCAACTATGGCTACACCTTC. Its translation is CASSLGGESNYGYTF.

The chain joins TRBV6-6 to TRBJ1-1; D gene ambiguous. The V end lost 4 bases, the J end lost 3 bases, and 9 bases lay between the germline ends. Germline CDR1 and CDR2: MNHNY and SVGAGI (reference sequence). CDR3 length: 13 amino acids. The CDR3 loop reads CASSSYRDTEAFF. The CDR3 DNA reads as TGTGCCAGCAGTTCCTACCGGGACACTGAAGCTTTCTTT.

The chain couples TRBV4-3 to TRBJ2-2; TRBD1 matches 7 bases. After removal of 0 bases from V and 2 bases from J, the junction contained 6 bases not matched to a gene. CDR1 and CDR2 from the germline V gene are LGHNA and YSLEER. The length of the CDR3 is 17 residues. CDR3 DNA: TGCGCCAGCAGCCAAGACTGGCAGGGGGTTAACACCGGGGAGCTGTTTTTT. Translation gives CASSQDWQGVNTGELFF.

The V and J genes are TRBV4-1 and TRBJ1-1; the D gene is possibly TRBD1 (5 bases). The germline CDR1 and CDR2 sequences are MGHRA and YSYEKL. V shed 6 bases and J shed 1 base, with 18 bases lying between them. The CDR3 covers 16 residues. The CDR3 DNA sequence: TGCGCCAGCAGACACCTCCTGTTAGACAGGAACACTGAAGCTTTCTTT. Protein product: CASRHLLLDRNTEAFF.

This chain joins TRBV14 and TRBJ2-1, with 13 positions matching TRBD2. After removal of 2 bases from V and 4 bases from J, the junction contained 5 bases not matched to a gene. The CDR3 runs 17 residues. Germline assignment: CDR1 SGHDN and CDR2 FVKESK. Here the CDR3 DNA reads TGTGCCAGCAGCCAACTGGGACTAGCGGGGATTTACAATGAGCAGTTCTTC. Protein product: CASSQLGLAGIYNEQFF.

The chain couples TRBV27 to TRBJ1-2; D possibly corresponds to TRBD1 (6 bases). The CDR3 covers 14 residues. Deletions cut 0 bases from V and 8 bases from J, with 13 bases between. Germline-derived CDR1 and CDR2 are MNHEY and SMNVEV (reference sequence). In nucleotides, the CDR3 is TGTGCCAGCAGTTTATCCGGGCAGGGGTCAGGCTACACCTTC. Residues: CASSLSGQGSGYTF.

The rearrangement joins TRBV6-1 to TRBJ1-2, with D maybe TRBD1 (5 bases). Trimming took off 7 bases at V and 6 bases at J, with 15 bases between the two ends. Germline V lookup: CDR1 MNHNS, CDR2 SASEGT. The CDR3 length is 13 residues. CDR3: CASNERAGNGYTF. The CDR3, as DNA: TGTGCCAGCAACGAAAGGGCAGGGAATGGCTACACCTTC.

This chain joins TRBV7-3 and TRBJ2-5; tentative D call: TRBD2 (6 bases). The V end was cut by 5 bases, the J end by 2 bases, with 15 bases between. Germline-derived CDR1 and CDR2 are SGHTA and FQGTGA. There are 15 residues in the CDR3. CDR3 sequence: CASSPSAGSQETQYF. The DNA for the CDR3 is TGTGCCAGCAGCCCCTCGGCGGGGTCACAAGAGACCCAGTACTTC. The variable domain in full, with the rest retrieved from reference TRBV7-3 and TRBJ2-5, is GAGVSQTPSNKVTEKGKYVELRCDPISGHTALYWYRQSLGQGPEFLIYFQGTGAADDSGLPNDRFFAVRPEGSVSTLKIQRTERGDSAVYLCASSPSAGSQETQYFGPGTRLLVL.

The chain combines TRBV9 with TRBJ2-1, with D maybe TRBD2 (5 bases). Germline V gene lookup returns CDR1 SGDLS and CDR2 YYNGEE. The CDR3 extends over 14 amino acids. Trimming removed 3 bases at V and 9 bases at J, with 16 bases between. CDR3: CASSAGVGSGEQFF. The CDR3 nucleotides are TGTGCCAGCAGCGCCGGGGTAGGGTCAGGTGAGCAGTTCTTC.